The T cell receptor (beta chain) under discussion was sequenced for a study of blood T cell repertoires in COVID-19. Donors in Cohort 3 counted as recovered after two negative PCRs, clearance, or symptom resolution. Germline CDR1 is SGHDN and CDR2 is FVKESK. With 0 bases clipped from V and 1 base from J, the junction kept 4 bases outside the gene matches. This CDR3 has 16 residues. Sequencing used immunoSEQ multiplex PCR; TCRdb keeps in-frame clones, though not all of them. This table has more than 250,000 clones, approximately 87% appearing once. The specimen was PBMCs or T cells enriched from blood (not recorded which). The receptor was isolated from a woman aged 25-40 years who had recovered from COVID-19. The chain couples TRBV14 to TRBJ2-5; 8 bases agree with TRBD1. Written as DNA, the CDR3 is TGTGCCAGCAGCCAAGAGACAGGGGCTTCCCAAGAGACCCAGTACTTC. Protein sequence: CASSQETGASQETQYF.